The rows below give T cell receptor beta chains drawn from one sample of a study of beta chain features in type 1 diabetes. This table comes from immunoSEQ multiplex PCR, and its TCRdb copy is limited to in-frame clones, with some not included. In the table there are 150,000 or so clones, 8% to 8.5% of which are singletons. The sequenced sample was central memory CD4+ T cells from blood. The receptors come from a woman between 18 and 29 years old with type 1 diabetes. Both conserved end residues are part of each CDR3.

v_call	j_call	cdr3_aa
TRBV6-1	TRBJ1-2	CASRLRTGNYGYTF
TRBV23-1	TRBJ2-4	CASLPDFGRRQNQYF
TRBV11-2	TRBJ1-1	CASSFRQVDRVAFF
TRBV18	TRBJ2-1	CASSPVGGEQFF
TRBV18	TRBJ1-5	CASSPRGSHSNQPQHF
TRBV19	TRBJ2-4	CASIAGGVKNIQYF
TRBV6-6	TRBJ2-2	CASGRQGINTGELFF
TRBV7-9	TRBJ2-3	CASSGRGGGTDTQYF
TRBV27	TRBJ2-1	CASSLRSYGGEQFF
TRBV28	TRBJ1-5	CASSSGQGDQPQHF
TRBV4-3	TRBJ1-6	CASSQDRGSSPLHF
TRBV18	TRBJ1-4	CASSPTGSNEKLFF
TRBV5-1	TRBJ2-2	CASSLEAQSNTGELFF
TRBV7-2	TRBJ1-5	CASRGGGSNQPQHF
TRBV9	TRBJ2-7	CASSASGTAASYEQYF
TRBV11-3	TRBJ2-3	CASSPGLDGADTQYF
TRBV7-2	TRBJ2-5	CASSLSASGETQYF
TRBV15	TRBJ1-2	CATSRDETWGGYTF
TRBV29-1	TRBJ2-3	CSVDYADRASTDTQYF
TRBV5-4	TRBJ2-3	CASSISGGAGGDTQYF
TRBV5-4	TRBJ1-1	CASRAPPGMNTEAFF
TRBV6-6	TRBJ2-1	CASIAGGPRNEQFF
TRBV7-2	TRBJ1-2	CASSMQTGYGYTF
TRBV28	TRBJ2-2	CASSPGTSLNTGELFF
TRBV6-6	TRBJ1-2	CASSDYNRAYGYTF
TRBV6-6	TRBJ1-6	CASSRGQVNSPLHF
TRBV2	TRBJ2-6	CASSGMGSGANVLTF
TRBV9	TRBJ2-7	CARGGPLSSYEQYF
TRBV2	TRBJ2-5	CASTRQGALVQETQYF
TRBV7-9	TRBJ2-6	CASSPTVTGYSGANVLTF
TRBV2	TRBJ1-1	CASSEGTKNTEAFF
TRBV6-5	TRBJ2-5	CASRAGTLLQETQYF
TRBV25-1	TRBJ2-3	CASRYTDTQYF
TRBV4-1	TRBJ2-5	CASSQGTPRETQYF
TRBV5-6	TRBJ2-7	CASSFNRGRGYEQYF
TRBV6-5	TRBJ2-1	CASRTGKLGYNEQFF
TRBV5-6	TRBJ2-7	CASSQQSYEQYF
TRBV6-5	TRBJ2-6	CASSSDSSGANVLTF
TRBV10-3	TRBJ2-6	CAIGAHSGANVLTF
TRBV7-2	TRBJ1-1	CASSLQGYTEAFF
TRBV30	TRBJ2-7	CAWSGGTSGIRTYEQYF
TRBV18	TRBJ1-1	CASSVQNEAFF
TRBV23-1	TRBJ1-2	CASSPPDWSNYGYTF
TRBV11-2	TRBJ1-1	CASSLGWGAEAFF
TRBV10-3	TRBJ2-5	CASGGTQETQYF
TRBV9	TRBJ2-3	CASRRSPSTDTQYF
TRBV6-5	TRBJ2-5	CASSWSSGVGETQYF
TRBV7-2	TRBJ2-3	CASSPQGSASTDTQYF
TRBV5-6	TRBJ2-1	CASSRAREQFF
TRBV29-1	TRBJ1-2	CSSDRRPGGYTF
TRBV11-3	TRBJ2-3	CASSSTGGETDTQYF
TRBV28	TRBJ2-7	CASLSSGVENSGEQYF
TRBV14	TRBJ2-2	CASSRRTGGYTGELFF
TRBV20-1	TRBJ1-2	CSADGGYGYTF